This passage covers 29 T cell receptor beta chains from one sample sequenced in a study of T cell responses to AZD1222 COVID-19 vaccine. Clones were sequenced by immunoSEQ multiplex PCR, and TCRdb holds only the in-frame ones, with some missing. Its table lists some 150,000 clones. Sequencing was carried out using peripheral blood. The origin of the receptors is an adult in good health.

The genes are TRBV15 and TRBJ1-3; D gene ambiguous. Trimming removed 2 bases from V and 8 bases from J, with 13 bases in between. In germline, CDR1 is LNHNV, CDR2 YYDKDF (reference sequence). The CDR3 extends over 14 amino acids. Written as DNA, the CDR3 is TGTGCCACCAGCAGAAGTGCGGAAATTGACACCATATATTTT. Amino acid sequence: CATSRSAEIDTIYF.

The rearrangement uses TRBV7-2 and TRBJ2-7; the match to TRBD2 covers 7 bases. The CDR3 is 14 residues long. The J segment lost 3 bases and the V segment lost 1 base, leaving 3 bases of the junction unmatched. Germline V lookup: CDR1 SGHTA, CDR2 FQGNSA. CDR3 in DNA: TGTGCCAGCAGCTTAGGACTAGCTGTCTACGAGCAGTACTTC. This sequence encodes CASSLGLAVYEQYF.

This chain joins TRBV28 and TRBJ2-1; D tentatively fits TRBD1 or TRBD2 (5 bases each). CDR1 is MDHEN and CDR2 is SYDVKM in the germline V gene. The CDR3 spans 14 residues. Trimming stripped 5 bases from V and 6 bases from J, with 14 bases between. The CDR3 protein is CASSVRDGRNEQFF. DNA of the CDR3: TGTGCCAGCAGTGTCCGGGACGGACGCAATGAGCAGTTCTTC.

This sequence joins TRBV7-8 and TRBJ1-1; possibly TRBD1 for D (6 bases). The CDR3 is 12 residues long. CDR1 is SGHVS, CDR2 FQNEAQ, per germline. V dropped 5 bases and J dropped 11 bases, with 15 bases sitting between them. The CDR3 reads CASSPTGTKAFF. CDR3 nucleotides: TGTGCCAGCAGCCCAACAGGGACTAAGGCTTTCTTT.

The chain's CDR3 is CASSYSGDSGNTIYF. The CDR3 bases are TGTGCCAGCAGTTACTCCGGTGACTCTGGAAACACCATATATTTT. This chain joins TRBV6-5 and TRBJ1-3; D unclear. The germline gives CDR1 MNHEY, CDR2 SVGAGI. Trimming took off 0 bases at V and 0 bases at J, with 6 bases between the two ends. The CDR3 loop spans 15 amino acids.

The rearrangement links TRBV30 to TRBJ2-5; D not resolved. The CDR3 extends over 13 amino acids. Trimming removed 1 base at V and 1 base at J, with 7 bases between. The V gene's germline CDR1 is GTSNPN and CDR2 SVGIG (reference sequence). In nucleotides, the CDR3 is TGTGCCTGGAGTGGCCAGCCCCAAGAGACCCAGTACTTC. Protein sequence: CAWSGQPQETQYF.

The rearrangement links TRBV5-1 to TRBJ1-3; the D gene is possibly TRBD1 (5 bases). V dropped 0 bases and J dropped 3 bases, with 10 bases sitting between them. Looked up from germline, CDR1 is SGHRS and CDR2 is YFSETQ. This CDR3 is 15 amino acids long. The CDR3 is CASSLDRGDGNTIYF. DNA for the CDR3: TGCGCCAGCAGCTTGGATAGAGGGGATGGAAACACCATATATTTT.

V and J are TRBV5-1 and TRBJ1-5, with no clear D. V lost 0 bases, J lost 3 bases, and 7 bases lay in between. CDR3 length equals 14 residues. Looked up from germline, CDR1 is SGHRS and CDR2 is YFSETQ. CDR3 protein: CASSLGGNNQPQHF. DNA for the CDR3: TGCGCCAGCAGCTTGGGTGGGAACAATCAGCCCCAGCATTTT.

CDR3 region: CASSRGQGTEAFF. The DNA for the CDR3 is TGTGCCAGCAGTAGAGGACAGGGAACTGAAGCTTTCTTT. The genes are TRBV7-3 and TRBJ1-1; 8 positions agree with TRBD1. This CDR3 has 13 amino acids. Per the germline V gene, CDR1 is SGHTA and CDR2 is FQGTGA. V lost 6 bases to trimming and J lost 5 bases; unmatched junction nucleotides: 5.

The CDR3 bases are TGTGCCAGCGCCCCGGGGATCTCTGGAAACACCATATATTTT. It codes for CASAPGISGNTIYF. The V call is TRBV6-5, the J call TRBJ1-3; D is unclear. The CDR3 sequence is 14 residues long. In germline, CDR1 is MNHEY, CDR2 SVGAGI. Trimming left V 8 bases short and J 0 bases short, with 11 bases between.

This rearrangement joins TRBV12-3 or TRBV12-4 to TRBJ2-2, with unresolved D. The germline V and J ends were trimmed by 6 bases and 4 bases, with 9 bases remaining between them. The CDR3 extends over 13 amino acids. The CDR3 DNA is TGTGCCAGCAGCTTTGCAGTCACCGGGGAGCTGTTTTTT. Translated: CASSFAVTGELFF.

This chain links TRBV11-3 with TRBJ1-1; tentative D call: TRBD1 (5 bases). The germline V gene has CDR1 SGHNT and CDR2 YENEEA. V lost 5 bases, J lost 6 bases, and 10 bases lay in between. The CDR3 consists of 12 residues. CDR3 coding DNA: TGTGCCAGCAGCCCCCGACAGCCTGAAGCTTTCTTT. Translation: CASSPRQPEAFF. The full variable domain, rest sourced from reference TRBV11-3 and TRBJ1-1, is EAGVVQSPRYKIIEKKQPVAFWCNPISGHNTLYWYLQNLGQGPELLIRYENEEAVDDSQLPKDRFSAERLKGVDSTLKIQPAELGDSAVYLCASSPRQPEAFFGQGTRLTVV.

The CDR3 bases are TGTGCCAGCAGCGTAGGAGGGCCGGGGTCACCCCTCCACTTT. Translation: CASSVGGPGSPLHF. The J gene is TRBJ1-6, the V gene TRBV9; D unclear. Germline assignment: CDR1 SGDLS and CDR2 YYNGEE. With 0 bases removed from V and 10 bases from J, the gap between germline ends came to 11 bases. The CDR3 contains 14 residues.

The rearrangement joins TRBV6-2 or TRBV6-3 to TRBJ1-2, with D possibly matching TRBD1 (6 bases). Germline V gene sequence: CDR1 MNHEY, CDR2 SVGEGT. Trimming cost V 2 bases and J 5 bases, with 18 bases left between them. The CDR3 is 16 residues long. The CDR3 here is CASSYTDRRGRYGYTF. CDR3 in DNA: TGTGCCAGCAGTTACACCGACAGGAGAGGGCGTTATGGCTACACCTTC.

V usage is TRBV14 and J usage is TRBJ1-1; a possible D gene is TRBD1 (5 bases). V dropped 4 bases and J dropped 1 base, with 7 bases sitting between them. Germline assignment: CDR1 SGHDN and CDR2 FVKESK. CDR3 length equals 13 residues. The CDR3 region is CASSLGGNTEAFF. The DNA for the CDR3 is TGTGCCAGCAGCCTGGGGGGGAACACTGAAGCTTTCTTT. The variable domain in full, completed from reference TRBV14 and TRBJ1-1, reads EAGVTQFPSHSVIEKGQTVTLRCDPISGHDNLYWYRRVMGKEIKFLLHFVKESKQDESGMPNNRFLAERTGGTYSTLKVQPAELEDSGVYFCASSLGGNTEAFFGQGTRLTVV.

V usage is TRBV5-6 and J usage is TRBJ2-5; D gene uncertain. Trimming took 2 bases from V and 5 from J, leaving 16 bases between them. CDR1 and CDR2 from the germline V gene are SGHDT and YYEEEE. This CDR3 is 15 amino acids long. The CDR3 region has the DNA TGTGCCAGCAGCTTAGGAGCGACGAGATGGGAGACCCAGTACTTC. Translated, it gives CASSLGATRWETQYF.

The chain combines TRBV5-6 with TRBJ2-7, with TRBD1 as a possible D gene (6 bases). V lost 3 bases and J 6 bases, leaving 13 bases between the germline ends. There are 13 residues in the CDR3. The V gene's germline CDR1 is SGHDT and CDR2 YYEEEE. The CDR3 is CASSSPTGLEQYF. The CDR3 nucleotides are TGTGCCAGCAGCTCACCCACAGGGCTCGAGCAGTACTTC.

The chain uses TRBV25-1 and TRBJ1-1; D not resolved. Trimming removed 11 bases from V and 1 base from J, with 11 bases in between. CDR3 length: 12 residues. Germline CDR1 MGHDK, CDR2 SYGVNS. The CDR3 coding sequence is TGTGCCGTAGGCAGCAGGAACACTGAAGCTTTCTTT. This translates into CAVGSRNTEAFF.

This chain links TRBV7-9 with TRBJ1-2; 8 bases align to TRBD1. V was clipped by 6 bases and J by 8 bases; unmatched bases: 11. The CDR3 covers 14 residues. In germline, CDR1 is SEHNR, CDR2 FQNEAQ (reference sequence). CDR3 protein: CASRPRRTGKGYTF. The CDR3 bases are TGTGCCAGCAGGCCACGACGGACAGGGAAGGGCTACACCTTC.

The chain links TRBV19 to TRBJ1-5; 11 nucleotides align to TRBD1. The CDR3 has 14 amino acids. V was pared by 5 bases and J by 7 bases, with 4 bases of the junction left unmatched. Germline V gene lookup returns CDR1 LNHDA and CDR2 SQIVND (reference sequence). Here the CDR3 DNA reads TGTGCCAGTAGTGGGACAGGGGGGGCGCAGCCCCAGCATTTT. Translation gives CASSGTGGAQPQHF.

This chain uses TRBV28 with TRBJ1-5; 8 bases are a match to TRBD1. V lost 3 bases to trimming and J lost 6 bases; unmatched junction nucleotides: 1. Germline V CDR1 and CDR2: MDHEN, SYDVKM. CDR3 length: 13 amino acids. CDR3: CASSLTGVQPQHF. CDR3 DNA sequence: TGTGCCAGCAGTTTGACAGGGGTTCAGCCCCAGCATTTT.

This sequence joins TRBV5-6 and TRBJ1-4, with 9 positions matching TRBD1. J gave up 5 bases and V 4 bases, and 12 bases lay outside the gene matches. This CDR3 contains 17 residues. Germline V lookup: CDR1 SGHDT, CDR2 YYEEEE. The CDR3: CASSDGTGWGLNEKLFF. The DNA of the CDR3 is TGTGCCAGCAGCGATGGGACAGGGTGGGGGTTAAATGAAAAACTGTTTTTT.

V gene TRBV7-2 combines with J gene TRBJ1-1, with TRBD1 matching over 7 bases. The CDR3 has 16 amino acids. The V gene's germline CDR1 is SGHTA and CDR2 FQGNSA. V trimming: 5 bases; J trimming: 4 bases; junction bases outside the gene matches: 13. CDR3 sequence (DNA): TGTGCCAGCAGCGTCGACAGGGCGGGTGAGGGCACTGAAGCTTTCTTT. This codes for CASSVDRAGEGTEAFF.

Comments on this clone: This is likely a read error, given that the CDR3 carries no conserved phenylalanine or tryptophan at its end. The DNA is omitted, as the CDR3 cannot be located on it reliably, and the CDR3 follows TCRdb's listing. The chain couples TRBV5-3 to TRBJ1-1; TRBD1 was called by the table and not checked on the DNA. TRBV5-3 is given ORF status, its function remaining uncertain. The length of the CDR3 is 9 amino acids, counting both ends. CDR3 region: CARSWGTVY.

The CDR3 protein is CASSYRGLVVNEQFF. The CDR3 nucleotides read TGTGCCAGCAGTTACAGGGGACTAGTCGTCAATGAGCAGTTCTTC. The J gene is TRBJ2-1, the V gene TRBV6-5, with TRBD2 identical over 8 bases. The CDR3 has 15 amino acids. Germline CDR1 reads MNHEY; CDR2 reads SVGAGI. Trimming cost V 2 bases and J 6 bases; bases outside gene matches: 6.

The chain recombines TRBV4-1 with TRBJ1-4; TRBD1 aligns across 12 bases. CDR1 is MGHRA, CDR2 YSYEKL, per germline. V dropped 3 bases and J dropped 3; count of bases not matched to a gene: 8. The CDR3 has 18 amino acids. The DNA of the CDR3 is TGCGCCAGCAGCCAGACTCCGGGACAGGGGGCACCTAATGAAAAACTGTTTTTT. It specifies CASSQTPGQGAPNEKLFF.

The V call is TRBV18, the J call TRBJ2-1; 9 bases are a match to TRBD1. This CDR3 has 15 residues. Germline-derived CDR1 and CDR2 are KGHSH and LQKENI. J lost 9 bases, V lost 4 bases, and 10 bases had no gene match. CDR3 sequence reads: CASSRLGTGGGEQFF. The CDR3 nucleotides are TGTGCCAGCTCACGGCTGGGTACAGGGGGCGGTGAGCAGTTCTTC.

This chain uses TRBV11-3 with TRBJ2-1; D perhaps matches TRBD2 (6 bases). V lost 1 base, J lost 4 bases, and 14 bases lay in between. CDR1 is SGHNT and CDR2 is YENEEA in the germline V gene. This CDR3 is 16 amino acids long. This CDR3 is CASSLGGIGGYNEQFF. The CDR3 DNA reads TGTGCCAGCAGCTTAGGAGGGATCGGGGGATACAATGAGCAGTTCTTC.

This sequence joins TRBV7-2 and TRBJ2-3, with 9 bases lining up with TRBD2. J gave up 2 bases and V 1 base, and 1 base lay outside the gene matches. This CDR3 contains 15 residues. Per the germline V gene, CDR1 is SGHTA and CDR2 is FQGNSA. DNA for the CDR3: TGTGCCAGCAGCTTAGTAGCGGGGGTCACAGATACGCAGTATTTT. Its translation is CASSLVAGVTDTQYF.